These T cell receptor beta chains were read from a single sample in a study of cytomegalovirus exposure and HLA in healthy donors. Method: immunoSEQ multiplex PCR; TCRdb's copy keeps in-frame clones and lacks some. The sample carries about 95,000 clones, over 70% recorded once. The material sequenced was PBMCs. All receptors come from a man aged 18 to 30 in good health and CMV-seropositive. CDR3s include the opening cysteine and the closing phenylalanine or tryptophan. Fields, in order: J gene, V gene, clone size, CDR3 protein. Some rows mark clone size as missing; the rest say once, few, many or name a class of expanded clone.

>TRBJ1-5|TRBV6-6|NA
CASSRQGAGQPQHF
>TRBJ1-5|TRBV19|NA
CASSLRSGGFGQPQHF
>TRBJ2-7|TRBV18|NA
CASSRGTEFYEQYF
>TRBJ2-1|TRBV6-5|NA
CASSYTGGGYNEQFF
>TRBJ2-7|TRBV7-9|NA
CASSKRTGSYEQYF
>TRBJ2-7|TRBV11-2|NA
CASSWDRMGYEQYF
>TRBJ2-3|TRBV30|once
CAWSGLAHTDTQYF
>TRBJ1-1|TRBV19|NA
CASSIGLGRSTEAFF
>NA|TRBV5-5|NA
CASSPGLAGIYEQYF
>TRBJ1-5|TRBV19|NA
CASSHTENQPQHF
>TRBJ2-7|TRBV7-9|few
CASSLGEISYEQYF
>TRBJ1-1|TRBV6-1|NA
CASSGRTSSGGEAFF
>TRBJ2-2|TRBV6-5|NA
CASRVSPGELFF
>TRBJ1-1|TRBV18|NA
CASSPPTGANTEAFF
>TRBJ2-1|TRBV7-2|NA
CASSSGLASYNEQFF
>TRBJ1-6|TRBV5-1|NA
CASSPAGHYNSPLHF
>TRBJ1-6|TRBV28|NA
CASSFPGSYNSPLHF
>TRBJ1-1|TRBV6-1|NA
CASSDGQARSAEAFF
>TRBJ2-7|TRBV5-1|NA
CASSLEPDRTYEQYF
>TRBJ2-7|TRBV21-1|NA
CASSKCQRVGEQYF
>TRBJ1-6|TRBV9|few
CASSAHGSRVANSPLHF
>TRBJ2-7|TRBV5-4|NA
CASSSTGAYEQYF
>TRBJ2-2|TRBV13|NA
CASSAPGVITGELFF
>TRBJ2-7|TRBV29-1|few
CSVLQASYEQYF
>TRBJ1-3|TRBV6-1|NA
CASRQTSGNTIYF
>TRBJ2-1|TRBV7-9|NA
CASSWTSNEQFF
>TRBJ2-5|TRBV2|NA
CASSEAGGRGRGETQYF
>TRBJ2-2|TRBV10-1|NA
CASSETGKGSGELFF
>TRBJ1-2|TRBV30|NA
CAASVAGGYTF
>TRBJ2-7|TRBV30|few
CAWEAWGGSDYEQYF